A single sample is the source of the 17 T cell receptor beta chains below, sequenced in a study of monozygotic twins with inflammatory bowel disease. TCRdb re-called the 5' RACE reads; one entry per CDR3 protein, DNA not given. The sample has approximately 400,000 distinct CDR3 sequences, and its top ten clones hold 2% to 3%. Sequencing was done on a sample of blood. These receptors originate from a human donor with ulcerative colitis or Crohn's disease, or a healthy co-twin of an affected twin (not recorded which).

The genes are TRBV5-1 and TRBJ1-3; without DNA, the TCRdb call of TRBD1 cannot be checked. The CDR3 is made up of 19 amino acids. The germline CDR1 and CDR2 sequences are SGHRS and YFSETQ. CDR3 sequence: CASSSAPGQGALSGNTIYF.

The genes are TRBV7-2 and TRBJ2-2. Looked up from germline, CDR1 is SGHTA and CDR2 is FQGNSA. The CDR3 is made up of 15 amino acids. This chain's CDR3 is CASRRSRGYTGELFF.

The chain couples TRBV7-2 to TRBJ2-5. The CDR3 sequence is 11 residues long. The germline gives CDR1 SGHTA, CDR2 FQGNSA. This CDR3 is CASSIVETQYF.

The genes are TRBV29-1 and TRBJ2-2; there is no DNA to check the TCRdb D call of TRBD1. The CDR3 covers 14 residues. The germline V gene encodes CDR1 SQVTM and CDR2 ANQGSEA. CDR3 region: CSVGGIEFTGELFF.

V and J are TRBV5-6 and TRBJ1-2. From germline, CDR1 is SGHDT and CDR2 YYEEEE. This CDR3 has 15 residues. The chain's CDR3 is CASSADQYSNYGYTF.

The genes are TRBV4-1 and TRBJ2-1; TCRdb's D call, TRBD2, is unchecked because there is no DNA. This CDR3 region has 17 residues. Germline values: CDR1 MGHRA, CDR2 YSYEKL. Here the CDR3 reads CASSQSQGLAGGGRQFF.

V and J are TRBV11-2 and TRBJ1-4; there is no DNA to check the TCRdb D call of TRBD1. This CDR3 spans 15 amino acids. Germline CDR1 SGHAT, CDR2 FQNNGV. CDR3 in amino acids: CASSLGGGKGEKLFF.

This CDR3 reads CSVPPDRGTTDTQYF. J is TRBJ2-3 and V is TRBV29-1; the TRBD1 assignment by TCRdb is unverifiable without DNA. CDR1 and CDR2 (germline): SQVTM, ANQGSEA. The CDR3 totals 15 residues.

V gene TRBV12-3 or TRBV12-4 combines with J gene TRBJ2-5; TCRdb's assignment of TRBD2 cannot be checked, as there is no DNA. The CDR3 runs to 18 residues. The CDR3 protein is CASSGPRREGLWVKTQYF.

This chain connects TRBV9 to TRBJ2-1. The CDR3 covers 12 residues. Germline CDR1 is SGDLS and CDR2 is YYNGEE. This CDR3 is CASSPSGTVQFF.

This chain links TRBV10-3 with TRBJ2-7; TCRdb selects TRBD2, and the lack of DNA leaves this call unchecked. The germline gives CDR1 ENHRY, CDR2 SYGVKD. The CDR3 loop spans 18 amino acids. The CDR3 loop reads CAISVEQVVCHPLYEQYF.

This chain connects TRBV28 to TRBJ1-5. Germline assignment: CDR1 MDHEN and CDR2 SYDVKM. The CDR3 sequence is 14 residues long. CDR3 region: CASSLVADNQPQHF.

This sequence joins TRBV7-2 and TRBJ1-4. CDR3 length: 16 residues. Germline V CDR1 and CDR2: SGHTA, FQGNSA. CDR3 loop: CASSLAWQGHNEKLFF.

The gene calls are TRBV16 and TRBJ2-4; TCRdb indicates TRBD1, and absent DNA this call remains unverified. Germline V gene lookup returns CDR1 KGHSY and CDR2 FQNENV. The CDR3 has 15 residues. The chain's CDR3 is CASSHTDRGLGIQYF.

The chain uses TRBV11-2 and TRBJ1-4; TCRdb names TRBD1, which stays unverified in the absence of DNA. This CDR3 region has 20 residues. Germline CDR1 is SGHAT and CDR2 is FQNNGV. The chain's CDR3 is CASSFGYPGGLWGRGEKLFF.

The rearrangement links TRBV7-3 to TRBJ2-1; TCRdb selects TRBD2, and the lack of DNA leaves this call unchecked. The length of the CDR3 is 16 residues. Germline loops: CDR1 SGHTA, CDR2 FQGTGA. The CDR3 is CASSLASGTSANEQFF.

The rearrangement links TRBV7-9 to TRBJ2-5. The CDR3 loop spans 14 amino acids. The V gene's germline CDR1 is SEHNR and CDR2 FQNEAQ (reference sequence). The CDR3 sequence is CASSLLVAQETQYF.